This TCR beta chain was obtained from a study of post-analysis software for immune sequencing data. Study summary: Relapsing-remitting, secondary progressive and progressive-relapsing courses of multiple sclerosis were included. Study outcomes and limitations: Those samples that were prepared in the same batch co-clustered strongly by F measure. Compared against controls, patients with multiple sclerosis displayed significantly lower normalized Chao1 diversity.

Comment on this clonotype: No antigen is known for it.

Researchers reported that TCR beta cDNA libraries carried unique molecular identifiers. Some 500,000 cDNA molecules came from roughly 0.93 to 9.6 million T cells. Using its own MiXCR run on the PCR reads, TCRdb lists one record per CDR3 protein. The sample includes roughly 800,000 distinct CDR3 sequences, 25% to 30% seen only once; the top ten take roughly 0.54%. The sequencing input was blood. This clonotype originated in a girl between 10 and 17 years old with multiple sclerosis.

The CDR3 coding sequence is TGTGCCAGCAGCTTAGAGGCAGCGCCTAGCACAGATACGCAGTATTTT. This gives the protein CASSLEAAPSTDTQYF. The chain links TRBV7-2 to TRBJ2-3; D remains unclear. The CDR3 is 16 amino acids. V lost 1 base and J lost 0, with 11 bases in between. In germline, CDR1 is SGHTA, CDR2 FQGNSA. The variable domain in full, completed from reference TRBV7-2 and TRBJ2-3, reads GAGVSQSPSNKVTEKGKDVELRCDPISGHTALYWYRQSLGQGLEFLIYFQGNSAPDKSGLPSDRFSAERTGGSVSTLTIQRTQQEDSAVYLCASSLEAAPSTDTQYFGPGTRLTVL.